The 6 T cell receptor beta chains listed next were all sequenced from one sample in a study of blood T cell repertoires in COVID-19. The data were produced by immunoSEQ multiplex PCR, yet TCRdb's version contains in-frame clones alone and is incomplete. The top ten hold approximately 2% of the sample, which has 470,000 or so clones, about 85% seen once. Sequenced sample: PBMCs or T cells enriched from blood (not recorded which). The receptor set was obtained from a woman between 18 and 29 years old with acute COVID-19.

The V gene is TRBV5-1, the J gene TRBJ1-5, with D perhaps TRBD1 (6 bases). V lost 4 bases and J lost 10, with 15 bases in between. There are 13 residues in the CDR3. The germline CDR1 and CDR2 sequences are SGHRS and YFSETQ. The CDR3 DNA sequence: TGCGCCAGCAGCCCTGACTGGACAGCCCCCCAGCATTTT. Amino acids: CASSPDWTAPQHF. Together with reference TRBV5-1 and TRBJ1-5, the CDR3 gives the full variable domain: KAGVTQTPRYLIKTRGQQVTLSCSPISGHRSVSWYQQTPGQGLQFLFEYFSETQRNKGNFPGRFSGRQFSNSRSEMNVSTLELGDSALYLCASSPDWTAPQHFGDGTRLSIL.

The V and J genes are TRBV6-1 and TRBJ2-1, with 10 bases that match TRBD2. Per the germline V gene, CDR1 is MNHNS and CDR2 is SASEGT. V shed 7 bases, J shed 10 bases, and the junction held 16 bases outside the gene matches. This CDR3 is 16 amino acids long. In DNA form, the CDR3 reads TGTGCCAGCAAAGAAGCGGGGGGGCCTAGTCCTTACGAGCAGTTCTTC. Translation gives CASKEAGGPSPYEQFF.

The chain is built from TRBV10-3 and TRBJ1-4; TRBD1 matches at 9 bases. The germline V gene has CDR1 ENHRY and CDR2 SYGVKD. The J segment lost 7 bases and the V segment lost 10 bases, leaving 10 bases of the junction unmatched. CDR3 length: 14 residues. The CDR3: CATRPGDRVEKLFF. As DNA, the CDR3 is TGTGCCACCCGACCCGGGGACAGGGTTGAAAAACTGTTTTTT.

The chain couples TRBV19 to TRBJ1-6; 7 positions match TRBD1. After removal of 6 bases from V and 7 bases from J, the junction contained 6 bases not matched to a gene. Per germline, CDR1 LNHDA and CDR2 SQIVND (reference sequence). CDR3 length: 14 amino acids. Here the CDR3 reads CASSETGKNSPLHF. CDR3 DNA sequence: TGTGCCAGTAGCGAGACAGGGAAAAATTCACCCCTCCACTTT.

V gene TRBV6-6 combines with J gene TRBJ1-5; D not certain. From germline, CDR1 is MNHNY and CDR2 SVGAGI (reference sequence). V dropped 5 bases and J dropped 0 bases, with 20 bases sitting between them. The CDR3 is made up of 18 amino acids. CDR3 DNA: TGTGCCAGCAGTCCCCATCGGGGTTTGGATTATAGCAATCAGCCCCAGCATTTT. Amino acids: CASSPHRGLDYSNQPQHF.

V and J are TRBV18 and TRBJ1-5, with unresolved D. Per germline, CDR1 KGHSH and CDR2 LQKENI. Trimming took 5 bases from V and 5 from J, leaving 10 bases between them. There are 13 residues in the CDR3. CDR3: CASSSDQDQPQHF. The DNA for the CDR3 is TGTGCCAGCTCATCTGATCAGGATCAGCCCCAGCATTTT.